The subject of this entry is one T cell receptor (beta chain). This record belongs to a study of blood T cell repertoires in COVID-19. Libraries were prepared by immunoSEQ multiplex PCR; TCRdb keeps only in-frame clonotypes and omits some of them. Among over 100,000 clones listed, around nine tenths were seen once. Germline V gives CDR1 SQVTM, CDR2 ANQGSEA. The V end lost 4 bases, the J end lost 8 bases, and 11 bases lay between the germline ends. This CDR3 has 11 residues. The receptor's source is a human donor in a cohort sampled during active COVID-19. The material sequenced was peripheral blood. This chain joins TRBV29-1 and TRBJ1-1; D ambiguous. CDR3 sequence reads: CSVVGRREAFF. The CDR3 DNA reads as TGCAGCGTTGTAGGTAGGAGGGAAGCTTTCTTT.